This record concerns one TCR beta chain sequence. Its antigen remains unknown. In germline, CDR1 is MNHEY, CDR2 SVGAGI. V was pared by 10 bases and J by 6 bases, with 19 bases between. This CDR3 is 14 amino acids long. The source of the sample is a study of Ad26.COV2.S vaccination and SARS-CoV-2 variants. Background on the study: By the intramuscular route, Ad26.COV2.S was given once, or twice 56 days apart.

Described treatment: approximately 18 received Ad26.COV2.S at low or high dose, single or two shots; about 5 received placebo; per-sample allocation not given. Collection of samples fell on day 63 after the first vaccine or placebo injection. The vaccine delivered Wuhan-strain SARS-CoV-2 spike through an Ad26 vector. Study findings and constraints: Compared with placebo recipients, vaccine recipients had higher spike-specific TCR breadth. Reports say spike-specific CD8+ and CD4+ T cell responses covered substantial breadth after vaccination.

Profiled with immunoSEQ multiplex PCR; TCRdb holds only in-frame clones, not every one. The table lists a few hundred thousand clones, about nine tenths of them singletons. The source was peripheral blood, collected in a trial of Ad26.COV2.S vaccine versus placebo. This chain connects TRBV6-5 to TRBJ2-1; D possibly corresponds to TRBD1 (6 bases). The TCR comes from a person between 18 and 65 years old who received the Ad26.COV2.S COVID-19 vaccine or a placebo. The CDR3 bases are TGTGCCACCATTGTAGGCGGACAGATCAATGAGCAGTTCTTC. It specifies CATIVGGQINEQFF.